This T cell receptor beta chain was captured by sequencing in a study of STAT5B mutations in CD4+ large granular lymphocyte leukemia. Study findings and constraints: Main leukemic clonotypes were patient-specific, but approximately 25% appeared at low frequency elsewhere. Only five or six CD4-sorted patient samples were compared with healthy controls for clonality.

Patients had CD4+ T-LGLL, from Padova, Helsinki and Shinshu. Sequenced by immunoSEQ multiplex PCR; TCRdb stores in-frame clones only, minus some. The data contain more than 6,500 clones, under 90% of them singletons. This CDR3 is built from 19 residues. A note on this clone: Its specificity is not known.

Sequenced material: PBMCs. The rearrangement joins TRBV21-1 to TRBJ2-1; the D segment call TRBD1 is taken from the table without a DNA check. TRBV21-1 is termed a pseudogene. The clonotype originates from a woman aged 70 to 79 with CD4+ T-cell large granular lymphocyte leukemia. CDR3 region: CASSGKDRVRASSYNEQFF. CDR3 bases: TGTGCCAGCAGCGGAAAGGACAGGGTTCGGGCAAGCTCCTACAATGAGCAGTTCTTC.